The present entry profiles one T cell receptor (beta chain) with its context. The target antigen is unknown. TCR beta cDNA was reverse-transcribed from about 500 ng of total RNA. The reaction used a constant-region primer and ProtoScript II reverse transcriptase. Three nested multiplex PCR rounds of slightly modified ARM-PCR generated TCR beta libraries. The opening two PCR rounds, around 11 cycles each, paired TRBV1-TRBV30 forward primers with a C-beta reverse primer. TCRdb analysed the multiplex PCR reads with MiXCR anew, one entry per CDR3 protein. The repertoire consists of hundreds of thousands of distinct CDR3 sequences, with around 50% occurring once and the leading ten covering approximately 17%. Germline CDR1 reads MNHNY; CDR2 reads SVGAGI (reference sequence). This CDR3 region has 14 residues. The V and J ends lost 6 bases and 2 bases respectively, with 12 bases between them. Blood RNA originated from unsorted whole blood, with germline DNA additionally extracted.

The source of the sample is a study of tumor-infiltrating lymphocytes in primary liver carcinoma. Broader study findings: The top-250-clone fraction was significantly higher in tumors than in blood (p = 0.039).

The specimen sequenced was peripheral blood. This TCR was sampled from a woman aged 25 to 39 with primary liver carcinoma and hepatitis B virus infection. V and J are TRBV6-6 and TRBJ2-3; TRBD2 is a possible D gene (5 bases). CDR3 loop: CASSRGLITDTQYF. CDR3 nucleotide sequence: TGTGCCAGCAGCAGAGGGCTAATCACAGATACGCAGTATTTT.